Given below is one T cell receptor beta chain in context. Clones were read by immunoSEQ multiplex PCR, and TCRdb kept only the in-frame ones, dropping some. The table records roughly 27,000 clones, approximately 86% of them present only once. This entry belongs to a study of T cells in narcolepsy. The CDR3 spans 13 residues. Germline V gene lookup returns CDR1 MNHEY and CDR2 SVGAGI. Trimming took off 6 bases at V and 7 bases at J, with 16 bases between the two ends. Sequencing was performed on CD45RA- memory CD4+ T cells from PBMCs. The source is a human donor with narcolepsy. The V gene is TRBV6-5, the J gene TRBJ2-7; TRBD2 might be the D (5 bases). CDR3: CASRTEASGEQYF. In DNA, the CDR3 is TGTGCCAGCAGAACTGAAGCTTCGGGGGAGCAGTACTTC.